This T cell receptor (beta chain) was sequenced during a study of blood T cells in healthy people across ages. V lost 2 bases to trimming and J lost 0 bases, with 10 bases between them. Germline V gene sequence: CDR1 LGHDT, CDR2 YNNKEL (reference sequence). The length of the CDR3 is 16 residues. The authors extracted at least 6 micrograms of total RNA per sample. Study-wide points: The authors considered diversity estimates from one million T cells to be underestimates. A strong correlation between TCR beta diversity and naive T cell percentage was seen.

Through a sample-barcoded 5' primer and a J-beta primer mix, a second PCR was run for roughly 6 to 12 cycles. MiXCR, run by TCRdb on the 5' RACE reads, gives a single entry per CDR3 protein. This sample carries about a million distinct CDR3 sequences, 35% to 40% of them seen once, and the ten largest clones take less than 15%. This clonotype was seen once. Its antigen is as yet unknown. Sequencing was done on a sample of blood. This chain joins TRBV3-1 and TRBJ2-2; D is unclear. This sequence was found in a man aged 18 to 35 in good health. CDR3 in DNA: TGTGCCAGCAGCCAACCGACACCGACGAACACCGGGGAGCTGTTTTTT. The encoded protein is CASSQPTPTNTGELFF.